The T cell receptor (beta chain) under discussion was sequenced for a study of T cell repertoires in cytomegalovirus infection. TCRdb itself ran the reads through MiXCR, one entry per CDR3 protein. This sample has about 770,000 distinct CDR3 sequences, with just under 30% found just once. This clonotype was detected ten times or more. The antigen is not known. This specimen consisted of cultured CD8+ T cells from PBMCs, obtained from culture after CMV antigen stimulation. This receptor was taken from a human donor in good health (CMV status not recorded). Some clones in this sample may be carry-over from other donors' samples.

CDR3 sequence reads: CASSLGGAGNTIYF. In DNA, the CDR3 is TGTGCCAGCAGTTTAGGGGGAGCCGGAAACACCATATATTTT. The chain joins TRBV27 to TRBJ1-3, with D tentatively TRBD1 (5 bases). The germline V gene has CDR1 MNHEY and CDR2 SMNVEV (reference sequence). V was shortened by 2 bases and J by 4 bases, with 9 bases between the two germline ends. The CDR3 consists of 14 residues.